Following are 4 T cell receptor beta chains from one sample sequenced in a study of regulatory T cells in long-lasting Graves disease. Time point of the sample: persistent/refractory GD, antithyroid drugs over 5 years with positive TRAb. PBMC RNA served as the TCR library source. With iRepertoire HTBI primers and Arm-PCR of CDR3 regions, TCR beta libraries were built. TCRdb passed the multiplex PCR reads through MiXCR, listing each CDR3 protein once. This sample has some 470,000 distinct CDR3 sequences, with around a fifth found just once. Sequencing was performed on peripheral blood mononuclear cells (PBMCs), taken when the disease was refractory, from a patient treated with antithyroid drugs. Receptor source: a female donor with Graves disease.

This clonotype has a count of ten or more. The V and J genes are TRBV28 and TRBJ1-2; possibly TRBD1 for D (5 bases). The CDR3 contains 17 residues. Trimming shortened V by 2 bases and J by 1 base, and 17 bases separated the two germline ends. From germline, CDR1 is MDHEN and CDR2 SYDVKM. CDR3 DNA sequence: TGTGCCAGCAGTTTAATGGCAGGGCGCCCAAATAACTATGGCTACACCTTC. Its translation: CASSLMAGRPNNYGYTF.

J is TRBJ1-2 and V is TRBV30; 7 bases align to TRBD1. Germline V gives CDR1 GTSNPN, CDR2 SVGIG (reference sequence). Trimming removed 0 bases from V and 7 bases from J; junction bases left unmatched: 11. The CDR3 spans 15 residues. CDR3 in DNA: TGTGCCTGGAGTGTACGAACAGGGGAGGGTCTTGGCTACACCTTC. It is translated as CAWSVRTGEGLGYTF.

The sample holds a few counts of this clonotype. The rearrangement joins TRBV11-2 to TRBJ2-7, with TRBD1 matching over 9 bases. The CDR3 covers 15 residues. After removal of 5 bases from V and 3 bases from J, the junction contained 8 bases not matched to a gene. In germline, CDR1 is SGHAT, CDR2 FQNNGV. CDR3 DNA: TGTGCCAGCAGCCCCGTGACAGGGGGGGGCTACGAGCAGTACTTC. Translating gives CASSPVTGGGYEQYF.

This clonotype has just a few counts. The chain joins TRBV28 to TRBJ2-2; the match to TRBD1 covers 8 bases. CDR1 is MDHEN and CDR2 is SYDVKM in the germline V gene. J was trimmed by 0 bases and V by 3 bases; bases with no gene match: 6. This CDR3 spans 17 amino acids. CDR3: CASSFLAGGPNTGELFF. CDR3 nucleotides: TGTGCCAGCAGTTTCCTGGCAGGGGGCCCGAACACCGGGGAGCTGTTTTTT.